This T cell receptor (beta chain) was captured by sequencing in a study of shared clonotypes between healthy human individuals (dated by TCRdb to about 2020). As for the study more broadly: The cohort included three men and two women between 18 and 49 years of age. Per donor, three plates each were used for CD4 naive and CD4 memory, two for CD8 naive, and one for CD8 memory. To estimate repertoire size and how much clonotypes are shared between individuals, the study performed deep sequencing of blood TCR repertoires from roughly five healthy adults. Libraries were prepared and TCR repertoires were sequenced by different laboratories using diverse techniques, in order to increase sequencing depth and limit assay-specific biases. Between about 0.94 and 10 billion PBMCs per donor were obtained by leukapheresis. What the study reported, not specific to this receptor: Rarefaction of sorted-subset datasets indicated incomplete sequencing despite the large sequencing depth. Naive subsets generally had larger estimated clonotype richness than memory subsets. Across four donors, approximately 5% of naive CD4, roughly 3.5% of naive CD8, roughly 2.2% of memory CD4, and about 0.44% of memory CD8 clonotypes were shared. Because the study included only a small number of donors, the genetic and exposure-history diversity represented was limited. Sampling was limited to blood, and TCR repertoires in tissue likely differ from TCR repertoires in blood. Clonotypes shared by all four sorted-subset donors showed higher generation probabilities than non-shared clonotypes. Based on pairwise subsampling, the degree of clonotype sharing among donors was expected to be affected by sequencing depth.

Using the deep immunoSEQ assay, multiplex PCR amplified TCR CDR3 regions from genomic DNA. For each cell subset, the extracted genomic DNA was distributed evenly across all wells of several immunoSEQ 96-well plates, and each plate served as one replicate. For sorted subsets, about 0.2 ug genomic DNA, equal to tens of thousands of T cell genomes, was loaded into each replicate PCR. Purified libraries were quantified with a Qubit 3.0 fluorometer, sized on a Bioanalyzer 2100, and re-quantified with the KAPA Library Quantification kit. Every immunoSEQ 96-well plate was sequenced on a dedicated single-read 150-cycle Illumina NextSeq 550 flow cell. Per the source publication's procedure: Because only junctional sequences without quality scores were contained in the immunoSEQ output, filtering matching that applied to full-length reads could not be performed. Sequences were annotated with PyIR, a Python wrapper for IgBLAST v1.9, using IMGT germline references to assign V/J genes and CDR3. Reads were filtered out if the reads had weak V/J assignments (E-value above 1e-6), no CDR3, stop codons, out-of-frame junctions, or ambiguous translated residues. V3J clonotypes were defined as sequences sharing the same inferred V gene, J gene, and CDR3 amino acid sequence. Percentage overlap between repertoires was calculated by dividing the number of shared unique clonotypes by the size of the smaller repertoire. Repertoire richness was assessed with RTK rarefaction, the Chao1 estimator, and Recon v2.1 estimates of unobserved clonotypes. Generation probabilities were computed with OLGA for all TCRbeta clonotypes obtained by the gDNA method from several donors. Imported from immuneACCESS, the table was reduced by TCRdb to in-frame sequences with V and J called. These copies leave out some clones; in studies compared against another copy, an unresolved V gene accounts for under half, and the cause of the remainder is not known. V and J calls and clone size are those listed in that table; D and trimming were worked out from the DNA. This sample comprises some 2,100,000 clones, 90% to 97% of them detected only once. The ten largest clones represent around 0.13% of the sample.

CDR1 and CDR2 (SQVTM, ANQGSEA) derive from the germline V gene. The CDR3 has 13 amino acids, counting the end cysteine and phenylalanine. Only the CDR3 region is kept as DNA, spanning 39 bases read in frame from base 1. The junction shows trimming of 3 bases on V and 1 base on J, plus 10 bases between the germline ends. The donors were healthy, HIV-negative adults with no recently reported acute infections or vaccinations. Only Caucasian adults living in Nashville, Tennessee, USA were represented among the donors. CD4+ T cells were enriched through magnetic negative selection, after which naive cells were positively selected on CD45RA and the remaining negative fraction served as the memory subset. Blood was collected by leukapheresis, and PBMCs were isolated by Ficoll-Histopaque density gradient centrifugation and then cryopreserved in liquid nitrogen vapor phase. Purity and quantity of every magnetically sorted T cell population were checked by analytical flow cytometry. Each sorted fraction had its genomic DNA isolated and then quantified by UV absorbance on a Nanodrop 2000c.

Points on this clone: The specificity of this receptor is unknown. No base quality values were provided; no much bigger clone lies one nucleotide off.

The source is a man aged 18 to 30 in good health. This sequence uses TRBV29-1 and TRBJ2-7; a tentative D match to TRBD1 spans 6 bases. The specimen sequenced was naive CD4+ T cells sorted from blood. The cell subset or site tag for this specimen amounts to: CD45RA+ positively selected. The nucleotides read TGCAGCGTTGATGGAGGACAGTCCTACGAGCAGTACTTC. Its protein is CSVDGGQSYEQYF.